Presented here are 3 T cell receptor beta chains from one specimen sequenced in a study of PD-1 blockade in classical Hodgkin lymphoma. Produced via immunoSEQ multiplex PCR; TCRdb's table is partial and in-frame only. The table lists 10,000 to 15,000 clones, 65% to 80% of them singletons, with approximately 24% in the top ten. Every patient was affected by relapse after autologous stem cell transplantation, while exposure to brentuximab vedotin was not uniform. PBMCs, once thawed, yielded CD8+ T cells isolated by magnetic negative selection. Sequenced material: CD8+ T cells from blood, taken at baseline. These receptors were collected from a human donor with classical Hodgkin lymphoma.

This rearrangement joins TRBV27 to TRBJ1-4, with D hard to call. V dropped 7 bases and J dropped 10 bases, with 16 bases sitting between them. Germline CDR1 reads MNHEY; CDR2 reads SMNVEV (reference sequence). The CDR3 sequence is 13 residues long. The CDR3 sequence: CASKTAGLGKLFF. The CDR3, as DNA: TGTGCCAGCAAGACGGCCGGTCTTGGAAAACTGTTTTTT.

The J gene is TRBJ2-1, the V gene TRBV19; D unclear. Between the trimmed V and J ends, which lost 1 base and 6 bases, there was a span of 4 bases. The germline CDR1 and CDR2 sequences are LNHDA and SQIVND (reference sequence). This CDR3 is built from 12 residues. The CDR3 nucleotides are TGTGCCAGTAGTATAGCCATCAATGAGCAGTTCTTC. Translation: CASSIAINEQFF. Based on the CDR3 plus reference TRBV19 and TRBJ2-1, the full variable domain is DGGITQSPKYLFRKEGQNVTLSCEQNLNHDAMYWYRQDPGQGLRLIYYSQIVNDFQKGDIAEGYSVSREKKESFPLTVTSAQKNPTAFYLCASSIAINEQFFGPGTRLTVL.

This sequence joins TRBV7-9 and TRBJ2-7; D is perhaps TRBD2 (7 bases). The CDR3 loop spans 15 amino acids. CDR1 is SEHNR and CDR2 is FQNEAQ in the germline V gene (reference sequence). V was trimmed by 6 bases and J by 5 bases, leaving 20 bases between them. The CDR3 reads CASSPTGGRRDEQYF. The CDR3 DNA is TGTGCCAGCAGTCCTACGGGGGGCAGGAGGGACGAGCAGTACTTC.